This TCR beta chain is drawn from a study of OX40 agonist ivuxolimab in advanced cancers. Across the study: Patients were dosed with the agonistic anti-OX40 (CD134) antibody ivuxolimab. Dose-escalation subjects each had hepatocellular carcinoma, melanoma, renal cell or head and neck cancer. Participants averaged approximately 60 years of age (range roughly 23 to 85) and were less than 85% male.

This clone was recorded once. Antigen specificity is unknown. Libraries were prepared by immunoSEQ multiplex PCR; TCRdb keeps only in-frame clonotypes and omits some of them. The profile covers under 85,000 clones, with about three quarters appearing a single time and about 5% taken by the ten largest. The CDR3 runs to 17 residues. The V end was cut by 1 base, the J end by 1 base, with 16 bases between. Looked up from germline, CDR1 is LNHDA and CDR2 is SQIVND (reference sequence). Overall study findings and caveats: Several nonresponders also turned out to have low normalized T-cell clonal expansion.

This TCR came from an adult with an advanced solid tumor such as melanoma, head and neck, liver or kidney cancer. The J gene is TRBJ1-1, the V gene TRBV19, with a weak D call TRBD1 (6 bases). Sequences were derived from CD4+ or CD8+ T cells sorted from blood, sampled in a trial of the OX40 agonist ivuxolimab. The CDR3 protein is CASSIGIGRTANTEAFF. In DNA, the CDR3 is TGTGCCAGTAGTATAGGAATAGGACGGACAGCGAACACTGAAGCTTTCTTT. The full variable domain, completed using reference TRBV19 and TRBJ1-1, is DGGITQSPKYLFRKEGQNVTLSCEQNLNHDAMYWYRQDPGQGLRLIYYSQIVNDFQKGDIAEGYSVSREKKESFPLTVTSAQKNPTAFYLCASSIGIGRTANTEAFFGQGTRLTVV.